The present TCR beta chain was sequenced within a study of T cells in localized non-small cell lung cancer (dated by TCRdb to the early 2020s). As for the study more broadly: The study analyzed T cell repertoires of hundreds of early-stage NSCLC patients, comparing tumors and uninvolved tumor-adjacent lungs. The cohort was made up of fewer than 250 treatment-naive NSCLC patients whose localized lung tumors had been resected. A mean age of around 66 years was recorded for the NSCLC patients, of whom around 140 were male and 90 to 110 were female. Results and caveats for the whole study, not just this receptor: Longer overall survival was associated with higher blood T cell density, whereas shorter survival was associated with higher adjacent-lung clonality. Uninvolved tumor-adjacent lung showed the highest T cell clonality, higher than tumor, which suggests more focused antigenic responses in the uninvolved tumor-adjacent lung. Because multi-region tumor sequencing was not done, intratumor heterogeneity could not be ruled out. Of the top 100 tumor clones, a median of roughly 57 were detected in paired uninvolved adjacent lung; approximately 30 were also among that lung's top 100. Because the study design was exploratory, TCR variables were selected using unadjusted p-values without false-discovery rate correction.

CDR1 and CDR2, looked up from the germline V gene, are MDHEN and SYDVKM. Trimming leaves V shorter by 2 bases and J shorter by 5 bases, with the junction holding 2 bases beyond the gene matches. The CDR3 runs 13 residues from the cysteine to the phenylalanine. CDR3 DNA only is kept here, 39 bases in frame from base 1. On this clone: Its cognate antigen has yet to be identified. The input lacks base qualities; no much larger clone sits a single base away.

At diagnosis, peripheral blood, uninvolved tumor-adjacent lung and tumor were collected and were preserved as a mix of fresh-frozen and FFPE material. For TCR repertoire profiling, blood samples were analyzed in the form of peripheral blood mononuclear cells. The immunoSEQ Assay was used to sequence TCR beta CDR3 regions from DNA. Per the source publication's procedure: T cell density was computed as TCR beta template counts normalized to usable DNA estimated by amplifying housekeeping genes. The preseqR package was used to estimate richness by extrapolating to 400,000 templates for PBMC samples and to 120,000 templates for tissue samples. Clonality was defined as one minus Pielou's evenness. To identify tissue-enriched TCRs, differential abundance testing was run on productive amino-acid clonotypes with a minimum total count of 5 and an alpha of 0.1. The Jaccard Index and the Morisita Overlap Index were used to measure how much the repertoires overlapped between compartments. TCR beta CDR3s were clustered by GLIPH together with public tetramer-defined viral CDR3s, and at least three viral sequences plus V-gene enrichment were required for viral motifs. TCRdb provides this immuneACCESS table in a form limited to in-frame rearrangements. Some clones are lacking; in checked studies, under half of them reflect an unresolved V gene, and why the rest are absent is not known. The V and J calls and clone size are taken from that table; D and trimming were inferred from the DNA. For this sample the table gives roughly 76,000 clones, of which roughly 80% were detected only once. About 19% of the sample is held by the ten biggest clonotypes.

The chain is encoded by TRBV28 joined to TRBJ2-7, and TRBD1 aligns with 8 junction nucleotides. The sample in question was PBMCs, obtained before any cancer treatment. The origin of this receptor is a man aged 40 to 70 with stage II squamous cell lung carcinoma. The CDR3 in this case is CASSLTGGNEQYF. In nucleotides, the sequence is TGTGCCAGCAGTTTAACAGGGGGGAACGAGCAGTACTTC.